This TCR beta chain was observed in a study of cytomegalovirus exposure and HLA in healthy donors. Study-level findings and limits: Reportedly, cytomegalovirus status was diagnosed with high sensitivity and specificity. Upon later analysis, TCR association rates were observed to vary by HLA locus, being highest for DRB1 and lowest for HLA-C.

With regard to this clone: Its cognate antigen is unknown.

Primers: 60 Vbeta forward and 13 Jbeta reverse. Clones were read by immunoSEQ multiplex PCR, and TCRdb kept only the in-frame ones, dropping some. The sample carries about 110,000 clones, around 80% recorded once. CDR3 size: 14 residues. Trimming removed 0 bases from V and 10 bases from J, with 13 bases in between. Germline loops: CDR1 LNHDA, CDR2 SQIVND (reference sequence). The chain employs TRBV19 and TRBJ2-1; D not certain. The receptor was derived from a man aged 25 to 40 in good health and CMV-seropositive. Sequencing input: PBMCs. The CDR3 sequence is CASSIDQPNREQFF. The CDR3 bases are TGTGCCAGTAGTATAGATCAACCCAATCGGGAGCAGTTCTTC. Drawing the rest from reference TRBV19 and TRBJ2-1, the complete variable domain is DGGITQSPKYLFRKEGQNVTLSCEQNLNHDAMYWYRQDPGQGLRLIYYSQIVNDFQKGDIAEGYSVSREKKESFPLTVTSAQKNPTAFYLCASSIDQPNREQFFGPGTRLTVL.